Reported below is one T cell receptor (beta chain). TCRdb processed the PCR reads anew with MiXCR; each CDR3 protein has one entry. The data hold some 97,000 distinct CDR3 sequences, with 36% observed a single time. This record belongs to a study of molecular identifiers for immune sequencing clone quantification. There are 14 residues in the CDR3. The germline CDR1 and CDR2 sequences are MGHRA and YSYEKL. V shed 4 bases and J shed 9 bases, with 16 bases lying between them. Naive CD8 sequencing libraries were generated from approximately 20,000 to 1,000,000 sorted cells, with 10%, 30% or 50% RNA as input. Naive CD8 T cells underwent sorting with the CD8+CD4-CCR7+CD45RA+ definition.

Sequenced: naive CD8+ T cells from blood, with Jurkat cell RNA spiked in. Subset indicated: FACS-sorted CD8+CD4-CCR7+CD45RA+ naive T cells. The TCR sequence derives from a human donor in good health. Some libraries in this study had Jurkat cell RNA spiked in. This chain uses TRBV4-1 with TRBJ2-1; D is possibly TRBD1 (6 bases). The CDR3 nucleotides read TGCGCCAGCAGCCCACCGGGACAAGAGGCTGAGCAGTTCTTC. This translates into CASSPPGQEAEQFF.